This T cell receptor (beta chain) was identified during a study of tumor-infiltrating lymphocytes in primary liver carcinoma. Study conclusions and caveats: Against blood, tumors held a significantly higher top-250-clone fraction (p = 0.039).

Regarding this clonotype: The antigen is not known. One junction end disagrees with the germline gene, perhaps due to a read error.

Germline assignment: CDR1 SGHNT and CDR2 YYREEE (reference sequence). This CDR3 spans 14 amino acids. Synthesis of TCR beta cDNA was carried out from around 500 ng total RNA with a constant-region primer. The TCR beta library was amplified through three nested multiplex PCR rounds in a modified ARM-PCR procedure. Two initial PCR rounds of roughly 10 cycles each paired TRBV1-TRBV30 forward primers with a C-beta reverse primer. TCRdb processed the multiplex PCR reads anew with MiXCR; each CDR3 protein has one entry. Of fewer than 85,000 distinct CDR3 sequences in the sample, about three quarters were seen once. From 20-30 mg of unsorted bulk tissue, DNA and RNA were co-extracted together.

The TCR sequence derives from a man aged 40-55 years with primary liver carcinoma and hepatitis B virus infection. The sample consisted of tumor-adjacent normal liver tissue. J is TRBJ2-1 and V is TRBV5-4; maybe TRBD2 (5 bases). CDR3 DNA sequence: TGTGCCAGCAGACGCCAAGGGAGCCACAATGAGCAGTCCTTC. Translation gives CASRRQGSHNEQSF.